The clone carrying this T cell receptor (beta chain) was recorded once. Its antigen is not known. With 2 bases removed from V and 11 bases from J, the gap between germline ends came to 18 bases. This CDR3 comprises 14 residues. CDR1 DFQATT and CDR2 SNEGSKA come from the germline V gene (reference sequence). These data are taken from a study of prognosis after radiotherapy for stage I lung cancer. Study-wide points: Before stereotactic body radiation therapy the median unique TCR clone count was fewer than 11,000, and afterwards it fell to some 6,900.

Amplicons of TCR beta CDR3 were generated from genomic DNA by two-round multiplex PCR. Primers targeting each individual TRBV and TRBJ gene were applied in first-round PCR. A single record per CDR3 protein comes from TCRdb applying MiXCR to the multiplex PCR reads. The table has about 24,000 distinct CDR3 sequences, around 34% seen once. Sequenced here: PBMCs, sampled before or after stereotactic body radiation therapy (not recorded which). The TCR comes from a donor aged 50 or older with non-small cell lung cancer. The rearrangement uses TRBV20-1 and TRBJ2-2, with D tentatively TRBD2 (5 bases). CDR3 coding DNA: TGCAGTGCTAGATCGCCAGCGGTGTTCATTGAGCTGTTTTTT. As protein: CSARSPAVFIELFF.